This is a list of T cell receptor beta chains from one sample in a study of blood T cell repertoires in COVID-19. The method was immunoSEQ multiplex PCR; TCRdb's version includes in-frame clones alone and lacks a portion of them. The sample lists 100,000 to 150,000 clones; around 80% were seen once. Sequencing used peripheral blood. The receptors shown here come from a man aged 25-45 years with COVID-19, enrolled during active disease. Both conserved end residues are part of each CDR3. The D gene is left open where the match is weak. Rows give clone size only sometimes, using once, few, many, or a class for an expanded clone.

J gene | clone size | D gene | V gene | CDR3 protein | CDR3 DNA
TRBJ2-6 | . | TRBD1 | TRBV19 | CASSMGTGDLFSGANVLTF | TGTGCCAGTAGTATGGGGACAGGGGACCTATTCTCTGGGGCCAACGTCCTGACTTTC
TRBJ2-3 | . | TRBD1 | TRBV12-5 | CASGRGTASTDTQYF | TGTGCTAGTGGGCGTGGGACAGCTAGCACAGATACGCAGTATTTT
TRBJ2-1 | . | TRBD2 | TRBV5-5 | CASSPERGGVDEQFF | TGTGCCAGCAGCCCCGAGCGGGGGGGCGTTGACGAGCAGTTCTTC
TRBJ2-5 | . | TRBD1 | TRBV7-2 | CASSLDDRGGETQYF | TGTGCCAGCAGCTTAGACGACAGGGGTGGGGAGACCCAGTACTTC
TRBJ2-1 | . | . | TRBV12-3/TRBV12-4 | CASRVNAGHEQFF | TGTGCCAGCAGGGTAAACGCGGGCCATGAGCAGTTCTTC
TRBJ2-3 | . | TRBD2 | TRBV5-1 | CASSLGLAGGSGTTDTQYF | TGCGCCAGCAGCTTAGGACTAGCGGGGGGGTCCGGGACCACAGATACGCAGTATTTT
TRBJ2-5 | . | TRBD2 | TRBV5-1 | CASSLAGTSGGGGTQYF | TGCGCCAGCAGCTTGGCCGGGACTAGCGGGGGTGGAGGGACCCAGTACTTC
TRBJ1-1 | . | . | TRBV27 | CASSTYPQGNLNTEAFF | TGTGCCAGCAGTACCTACCCTCAGGGGAACCTAAACACTGAAGCTTTCTTT
TRBJ2-1 | once | TRBD2 | TRBV7-6 | CASSLPLAGGYNEQFF | TGTGCCAGCAGCTTACCCCTAGCGGGAGGGTACAATGAGCAGTTCTTC
TRBJ2-7 | . | TRBD1 | TRBV11-3 | CASSPWTGGYEQYF | TGTGCCAGCAGCCCGTGGACAGGGGGCTACGAGCAGTACTTC
TRBJ1-4 | few | . | TRBV27 | CASRPSGVGEKLFF | TGTGCCAGCAGACCTTCAGGGGTTGGGGAAAAACTGTTTTTT
TRBJ2-1 | once | TRBD2 | TRBV7-3 | CASSLGAGGGLYNEQFF | TGTGCCAGCAGCTTAGGAGCGGGAGGGGGACTCTACAATGAGCAGTTCTTC
TRBJ2-2 | . | TRBD1 | TRBV6-4 | CASSAETGGTGELFF | TGTGCCAGCAGTGCGGAGACAGGGGGCACCGGGGAGCTGTTTTTT
TRBJ2-7 | few | TRBD1 | TRBV7-9 | CASSPLKGQGFPEQYF | TGTGCCAGCAGCCCCCTTAAGGGACAGGGATTTCCCGAGCAGTACTTC
TRBJ2-5 | . | TRBD1 | TRBV2 | CASTRGQETQYF | TGTGCCAGCACCAGGGGGCAAGAGACCCAGTACTTC
TRBJ1-6 | . | . | TRBV6-5 | CASRPGVEGSPLHF | TGTGCCAGCAGACCCGGGGTGGAGGGTTCACCCCTCCACTTT
TRBJ2-6 | . | . | TRBV4-1 | CASSQGGSGANVLTF | TGCGCCAGCAGCCAAGGGGGCAGTGGGGCCAACGTCCTGACTTTC
TRBJ1-2 | . | TRBD1 | TRBV2 | CASLIRPRGTADGYTF | TGTGCCAGCTTAATCCGGCCACGCGGGACAGCTGATGGCTACACCTTC
TRBJ1-5 | . | . | TRBV6-5 | CASLRTDSNQPQHF | TGTGCCAGCTTACGGACAGACAGCAATCAGCCCCAGCATTTT
TRBJ2-3 | . | TRBD1 | TRBV5-4 | CASSFGTGFTDTQYF | TGTGCCAGCAGCTTCGGGACAGGGTTCACAGATACGCAGTATTTT
TRBJ2-7 | once | TRBD2 | TRBV19 | CASTLTSGSPEQYF | TGTGCCAGTACCCTGACTAGCGGGTCGCCCGAGCAGTACTTC
TRBJ1-1 | . | . | TRBV6-5 | CASSLQRDFNTEAFF | TGTGCCAGCAGTCTCCAACGGGACTTTAACACTGAAGCTTTCTTT
TRBJ1-1 | . | TRBD1 | TRBV19 | CASNTGGGTEAFF | TGTGCCAGTAATACAGGGGGCGGCACTGAAGCTTTCTTT
TRBJ1-5 | . | TRBD1 | TRBV5-1 | CASSPGQGNQPQHF | TGCGCCAGCAGCCCGGGACAGGGGAATCAGCCCCAGCATTTT
TRBJ2-5 | . | . | TRBV4-2 | CASSPIPPGGRQETQYF | TGTGCCAGCAGCCCGATACCCCCGGGCGGGCGTCAAGAGACCCAGTACTTC
TRBJ2-1 | . | . | TRBV6-5 | CASRRPGNEQFF | TGTGCCAGCAGGAGGCCGGGGAATGAGCAGTTCTTC
TRBJ1-5 | . | TRBD1 | TRBV12-5 | CASGLGGTGLNQPQHF | TGTGCTAGTGGTTTGGGAGGGACAGGGCTAAATCAGCCCCAGCATTTT
TRBJ1-5 | . | . | TRBV9 | CASSVGGESNQPQHF | TGTGCCAGCAGCGTAGGGGGGGAAAGCAATCAGCCCCAGCATTTT
TRBJ2-3 | few | . | TRBV6-1 | CASSEGPSPGQDTQYF | TGTGCCAGCAGTGAAGGCCCTAGCCCGGGCCAAGATACGCAGTATTTT
TRBJ2-2 | . | TRBD2 | TRBV5-1 | CASSLASSGITGELFF | TGCGCCAGCAGCTTGGCCTCTAGCGGGATCACCGGGGAGCTGTTTTTT
TRBJ1-4 | few | . | TRBV2 | CASNRRDEKLFF | TGTGCCAGCAACCGGAGGGATGAAAAACTGTTTTTT
TRBJ2-7 | . | TRBD1 | TRBV27 | CASRIGQGGEQYF | TGTGCCAGCAGGATTGGACAGGGAGGCGAGCAGTACTTC
TRBJ2-6 | . | TRBD2 | TRBV19 | CASRPRGISGANVLTF | TGTGCCAGCCGGCCGCGGGGGATATCCGGGGCCAACGTCCTGACTTTC
TRBJ1-1 | . | . | TRBV4-2 | CASSQDGQTEAFF | TGTGCCAGCAGCCAAGATGGGCAGACTGAAGCTTTCTTT
TRBJ1-2 | . | TRBD1 | TRBV5-6 | CASSFGQGTYGYTF | TGTGCCAGCAGCTTCGGACAGGGGACCTATGGCTACACCTTC
TRBJ2-2 | . | TRBD1 | TRBV19 | CASSIYRGTGELFF | TGTGCCAGTAGTATATACAGGGGCACCGGGGAGCTGTTTTTT
TRBJ2-1 | . | TRBD2 | TRBV30 | CAWSAGGYNEQFF | TGTGCCTGGAGCGCGGGGGGCTACAATGAGCAGTTCTTC
TRBJ2-7 | . | TRBD2 | TRBV2 | CASHGTSGRVYEQYF | TGTGCCAGTCATGGGACTAGCGGGAGGGTGTACGAGCAGTACTTC
TRBJ2-7 | . | TRBD1 | TRBV3-1/TRBV3-2 | CASSLWTGRYEQYF | TGTGCCAGCAGCCTTTGGACAGGGCGCTACGAGCAGTACTTC
TRBJ2-2 | . | . | TRBV4-1 | CASSQGSARVYTGELFF | TGCGCCAGCAGCCAAGGATCGGCCAGGGTATACACCGGGGAGCTGTTTTTT
TRBJ2-7 | . | TRBD2 | TRBV5-1 | CASSSSGGSSYEQYF | TGCGCCAGCAGCTCCAGCGGGGGAAGCTCCTACGAGCAGTACTTC
TRBJ1-2 | few | TRBD1 | TRBV5-4 | CASSFGGRGVYGYTF | TGTGCCAGCAGCTTCGGAGGCAGGGGGGTCTATGGCTACACCTTC
TRBJ1-1 | . | . | TRBV28 | CASVVGSAGTPEAFF | TGTGCCAGCGTAGTTGGGTCGGCAGGGACACCTGAAGCTTTCTTT
TRBJ2-3 | . | . | TRBV9 | CASSAGSYTQYF | TGTGCCAGCAGCGCAGGAAGCTATACGCAGTATTTT
TRBJ1-6 | . | TRBD1 | TRBV28 | CASTSGTGASSYNSPLHF | TGTGCCAGCACTTCCGGGACAGGGGCGAGCTCCTATAATTCACCCCTCCACTTT
TRBJ2-1 | . | . | TRBV7-9 | CASSRDYNEQFF | TGTGCCAGCAGTCGGGACTACAATGAGCAGTTCTTC
TRBJ2-1 | . | TRBD2 | TRBV24-1 | CATSDYSGGGIYNEQFF | TGTGCCACCAGTGATTATTCCGGGGGGGGCATATACAATGAGCAGTTCTTC
TRBJ2-7 | . | TRBD2 | TRBV11-3 | CASSRLAVRYEQYF | TGTGCCAGCAGCCGACTAGCGGTTCGGTACGAGCAGTACTTC
TRBJ1-1 | . | . | TRBV24-1 | CATSNRGNTEAFF | TGTGCCACCAGTAATAGGGGGAACACTGAAGCTTTCTTT
TRBJ2-1 | . | . | TRBV5-6 | CASSLEVSGYSYNEQFF | TGTGCCAGCAGCTTGGAAGTTAGCGGATACTCCTACAATGAGCAGTTCTTC
TRBJ1-6 | . | . | TRBV6-2/TRBV6-3 | CASSPTRKMTPLHF | TGTGCCAGCAGTCCCACGCGGAAGATGACGCCCCTCCACTTT
TRBJ2-5 | . | TRBD2 | TRBV7-9 | CASSLDGGFLETQYF | TGTGCCAGCAGCTTAGACGGGGGGTTTTTGGAGACCCAGTACTTC
TRBJ2-3 | once | . | TRBV6-4 | CASSPGVSRSTDTQYF | TGTGCCAGCAGTCCAGGGGTAAGCCGGAGCACAGATACGCAGTATTTT
TRBJ2-7 | once | TRBD1 | TRBV7-9 | CASSSRQGVENEQYF | TGTGCCAGCAGCTCCAGACAGGGTGTTGAAAACGAGCAGTACTTC